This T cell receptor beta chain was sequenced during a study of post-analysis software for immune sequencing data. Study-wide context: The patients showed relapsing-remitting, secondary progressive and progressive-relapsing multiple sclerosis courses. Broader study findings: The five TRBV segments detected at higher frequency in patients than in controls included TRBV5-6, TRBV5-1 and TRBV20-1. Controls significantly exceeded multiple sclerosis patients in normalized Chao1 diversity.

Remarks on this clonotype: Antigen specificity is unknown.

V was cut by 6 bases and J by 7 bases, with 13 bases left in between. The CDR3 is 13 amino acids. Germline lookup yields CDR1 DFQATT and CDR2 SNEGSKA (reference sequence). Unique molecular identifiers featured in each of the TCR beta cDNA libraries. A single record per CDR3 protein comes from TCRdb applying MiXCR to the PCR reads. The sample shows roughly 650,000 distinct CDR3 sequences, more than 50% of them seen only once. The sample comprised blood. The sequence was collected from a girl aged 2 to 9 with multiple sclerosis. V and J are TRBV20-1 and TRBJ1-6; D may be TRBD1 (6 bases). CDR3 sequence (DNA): TGCAGTGCCCTCGAAGGGGGGAATTCACCCCTCCACTTT. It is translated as CSALEGGNSPLHF.